The 13 T cell receptor beta chains presented below share a single source sample, sequenced in a study of T cell responses to AZD1222 COVID-19 vaccine. Produced via immunoSEQ multiplex PCR; TCRdb's table is partial and in-frame only. Here the sample spans some 90,000 clones, around 90% being singletons. The input for sequencing was peripheral blood, taken on day 0 of AZD1222 vaccination. All receptors come from an adult in good health.

The CDR3 bases are TGTGCCAGCAGCTTGGGGGCCCCCTCTGGAAACACCATATATTTT. Encoded protein: CASSLGAPSGNTIYF. This chain connects TRBV5-4 to TRBJ1-3; D is undetermined. The germline V gene encodes CDR1 SGHNT and CDR2 YYREEE (reference sequence). The CDR3 extends over 15 amino acids. Trimming pared 0 bases from V and 0 bases from J, leaving 7 bases between.

V gene TRBV6-1 combines with J gene TRBJ2-7, with unresolved D. The CDR3 is 14 residues long. The V end lost 2 bases, the J end lost 3 bases, and 11 bases lay between the germline ends. Germline V gene lookup returns CDR1 MNHNS and CDR2 SASEGT. The DNA for the CDR3 is TGTGCCAGCAGTGAAAGTACTGCGTTCTACGAGCAGTACTTC. This sequence encodes CASSESTAFYEQYF.

The rearrangement uses TRBV13 and TRBJ1-1; D is perhaps TRBD1 (6 bases). The CDR3 extends over 12 amino acids. Looked up from germline, CDR1 is PRHDT and CDR2 is FYEKMQ (reference sequence). V was clipped by 2 bases and J by 7 bases, with 8 bases between them. The CDR3 region is CASSLWGLEAFF. Written as DNA, the CDR3 is TGTGCCAGCAGCTTATGGGGGCTTGAAGCTTTCTTT.

In its sample, this clone was seen a few times. The rearrangement uses TRBV5-1 and TRBJ1-1; D remains unclear. CDR3 size: 15 residues. CDR1 is SGHRS, CDR2 YFSETQ, per germline. Trimming took off 0 bases at V and 0 bases at J, with 9 bases between the two ends. The CDR3: CASSLEGQVNTEAFF. In DNA, the CDR3 is TGCGCCAGCAGCTTGGAAGGTCAGGTGAACACTGAAGCTTTCTTT.

This clone has a single count. This sequence joins TRBV20-1 and TRBJ2-7; D gene ambiguous. This CDR3 is built from 13 residues. CDR1 is DFQATT, CDR2 SNEGSKA, per germline (reference sequence). Trimming pared 4 bases from V and 2 bases from J, leaving 12 bases between. Written as DNA, the CDR3 is TGCAGTGCTAATGAAGGCCTCCCCTACGAGCAGTACTTC. Translation gives CSANEGLPYEQYF.

Comment on this clone: Compared with germline, one end of the junction differs, possibly owing to a read error. The rearrangement uses TRBV5-1 and TRBJ1-2; D uncertain. The CDR3 runs 13 residues. Per germline, CDR1 SGHRS and CDR2 YFSETQ. CDR3 sequence: CASSLVQSGAVAF. CDR3 nucleotides: TGCGCCAGCAGCTTGGTTCAGTCTGGAGCCGTAGCCTTC.

The chain combines TRBV28 with TRBJ1-5; TRBD1 might be the D (5 bases). With 6 bases removed from V and 9 bases from J, the gap between germline ends came to 27 bases. The CDR3 is 17 amino acids. Germline V gene lookup returns CDR1 MDHEN and CDR2 SYDVKM. CDR3 residues: CASSPFRQPPFGRPQHF. The CDR3 nucleotides read TGTGCCAGCAGCCCCTTCCGACAGCCCCCCTTTGGACGGCCCCAGCATTTT.

This chain uses TRBV7-9 with TRBJ2-7; 8 nucleotides align to TRBD1. Trimming at V came to 7 bases and at J to 2 bases, leaving 7 bases not matched to a gene. CDR1 is SEHNR and CDR2 is FQNEAQ in the germline V gene (reference sequence). The CDR3 is 14 amino acids. Written as DNA, the CDR3 is TGTGCCAGCAACCTGCCGGGACAGGCCTACGAGCAGTACTTC. This gives the protein CASNLPGQAYEQYF. Full variable domain (remainder filled in from reference TRBV7-9 and TRBJ2-7): DTGVSQNPRHKITKRGQNVTFRCDPISEHNRLYWYRQTLGQGPEFLTYFQNEAQLEKSRLLSDRFSAERPKGSFSTLEIQRTEQGDSAMYLCASNLPGQAYEQYFGPGTRLTVT.

As to this clone: One end of the junction fails to match germline, which may point to a read error. The chain links TRBV7-9 to TRBJ2-3, with D unresolved. There are 15 residues in the CDR3. CDR1 is SEHNR and CDR2 is FQNEAQ in the germline V gene (reference sequence). The CDR3 DNA sequence: TGTGCCGGCAGCTTCCGATCCCGGGTGACAGATACGCAGTATTTT. Translating it yields CAGSFRSRVTDTQYF.

The V call is TRBV18, the J call TRBJ1-5; 9 nucleotides line up with TRBD1. The V segment lost 3 bases and the J segment 3 bases; nucleotides outside the gene matches: 6. This CDR3 comprises 16 residues. Germline V gene data show CDR1 as KGHSH and CDR2 as LQKENI. In nucleotides, the CDR3 is TGTGCCAGCTCACCGGACAGGGGAATTATCAATCAGCCCCAGCATTTT. As protein: CASSPDRGIINQPQHF.

The chain has TRBV12-3 or TRBV12-4 and TRBJ2-7, with unresolved D. The CDR3 has 12 amino acids. With 6 bases removed from V and 5 bases from J, the gap between germline ends came to 11 bases. The CDR3 loop reads CASRANKDEQYF. The DNA of the CDR3 is TGTGCCAGCAGAGCTAATAAGGACGAGCAGTACTTC.

J is TRBJ1-3 and V is TRBV18; D remains unclear. The CDR3 consists of 15 residues. The germline CDR1 and CDR2 sequences are KGHSH and LQKENI. V lost 2 bases to trimming and J lost 0 bases, with 8 bases between them. CDR3 nucleotide sequence: TGTGCCAGCTCACCAAACCAGATCTCTGGAAACACCATATATTTT. It yields the protein CASSPNQISGNTIYF. The complete variable domain, with remaining parts taken from reference TRBV18 and TRBJ1-3, reads NAGVMQNPRHLVRRRGQEARLRCSPMKGHSHVYWYRQLPEEGLKFMVYLQKENIIDESGMPKERFSAEFPKEGPSILRIQQVVRGDSAAYFCASSPNQISGNTIYFGEGSWLTVV.

The V gene is TRBV5-1, the J gene TRBJ1-1, with a weak D call TRBD1 (6 bases). V was clipped by 3 bases and J by 0 bases, with 12 bases between them. This CDR3 spans 15 amino acids. Germline V gene data show CDR1 as SGHRS and CDR2 as YFSETQ. In DNA form, the CDR3 reads TGCGCCAGCAGCTCGGACGGACAGATGAACACTGAAGCTTTCTTT. This encodes CASSSDGQMNTEAFF.